This entry features one T cell receptor (beta chain) sequence. Its matching antigen is unknown. The data belong to a study of T cell responses to AZD1222 COVID-19 vaccine. Broader study findings: Seropositive AZD1222 recipients at baseline numbered only six or seven. Samples come after the peak T cell response, not at day 14.

V shed 3 bases and J shed 2 bases, with 12 bases lying between them. CDR1 is SGHNT, CDR2 YYREEE, per germline (reference sequence). The CDR3 is 15 amino acids. Some clones are missing from TCRdb's copy, which holds only in-frame ones; the method was immunoSEQ multiplex PCR. The sample lists more than 85,000 clones, roughly 86% occurring once. Source: peripheral blood, taken 28 days after the second AZD1222 dose. This clonotype was obtained from an adult who received the AZD1222 COVID-19 vaccine. V gene TRBV5-4 combines with J gene TRBJ1-3; D may be TRBD1 (5 bases). The CDR3 bases are TGTGCCAGCAGCTACCAGGGTGTAACTGGAAACACCATATATTTT. Protein: CASSYQGVTGNTIYF.